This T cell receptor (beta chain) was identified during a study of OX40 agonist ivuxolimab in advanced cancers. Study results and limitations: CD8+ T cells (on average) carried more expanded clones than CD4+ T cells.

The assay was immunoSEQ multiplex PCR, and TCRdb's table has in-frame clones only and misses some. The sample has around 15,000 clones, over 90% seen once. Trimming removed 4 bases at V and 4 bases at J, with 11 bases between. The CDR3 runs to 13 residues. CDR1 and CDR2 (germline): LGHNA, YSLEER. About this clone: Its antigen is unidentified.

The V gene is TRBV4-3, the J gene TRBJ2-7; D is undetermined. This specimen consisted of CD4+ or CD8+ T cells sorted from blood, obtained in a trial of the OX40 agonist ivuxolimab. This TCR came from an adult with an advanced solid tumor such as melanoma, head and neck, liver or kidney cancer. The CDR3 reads CASSPLPGYEQYF. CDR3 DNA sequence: TGCGCCAGCAGCCCCCTCCCCGGATACGAGCAGTACTTC.